This T cell receptor (beta chain) comes out of a study of Ad26.COV2.S vaccination and SARS-CoV-2 variants. The data were produced by immunoSEQ multiplex PCR, yet TCRdb's version contains in-frame clones alone and is incomplete. The sample records 300,000 to 400,000 clones, about 86% being singletons. CDR3 size: 15 residues. The trim removed 4 bases at V and 7 bases at J, leaving 8 bases unmatched. Germline values: CDR1 SGHRS, CDR2 YFSETQ. Treatment denoted: 19 received Ad26.COV2.S at low or high dose, single or two shots; roughly five received placebo; per-sample allocation not given. The study sampled participants on day 63 after the first vaccine or placebo injection.

The receptor's source is a person aged 18-60 years who received the Ad26.COV2.S COVID-19 vaccine or a placebo. The chain employs TRBV5-1 and TRBJ2-4; TRBD1 aligns across 10 bases. The source material was peripheral blood, sampled in a trial of Ad26.COV2.S vaccine versus placebo. CDR3 bases: TGCGCCAGCAGCCCTCGCCCGGGACAGGGGAACATTCAGTACTTC. Protein sequence: CASSPRPGQGNIQYF.